These 16 T cell receptor beta chains originate from one sample sequenced in a study of cytomegalovirus exposure and HLA in healthy donors. Use of 60 Vbeta and 13 Jbeta primers characterized the PCR. Clones were read by immunoSEQ multiplex PCR, and TCRdb kept only the in-frame ones, dropping some. The sample lists approximately 150,000 clones, around 72% occurring once. The specimen was PBMCs. The receptors were gathered from a woman aged 40 to 50 in good health and CMV-seropositive.

The V call is TRBV6-1, the J call TRBJ2-1, with 9 bases fitting TRBD2. This CDR3 contains 16 residues. J gave up 1 base and V 4 bases, and 5 bases lay outside the gene matches. Looked up from germline, CDR1 is MNHNS and CDR2 is SASEGT. The chain's CDR3 is CASSALTSGSYNEQFF. CDR3 nucleotide sequence: TGTGCCAGCAGTGCCCTAACTAGCGGGTCCTACAATGAGCAGTTCTTC.

This chain joins TRBV4-2 and TRBJ2-1, with D tentatively TRBD2 (7 bases). This CDR3 spans 15 amino acids. Between the trimmed V and J ends, which lost 0 bases and 5 bases, there was a span of 11 bases. CDR1 LGHNA and CDR2 YNFKEQ come from the germline V gene. The DNA for the CDR3 is TGTGCCAGCAGCCAAGATGGGGGGGCCAACAATGAGCAGTTCTTC. Translation gives CASSQDGGANNEQFF.

This chain links TRBV23-1 with TRBJ1-2; weak D call: TRBD1 (5 bases). TRBV23-1 is assigned to the ORF class and has an uncertain function. V was trimmed by 4 bases and J by 5 bases, leaving 20 bases between them. The CDR3 runs to 16 residues. For the CDR3, the DNA is TGCGCCAGCAGTCGGGGTCAGGGTCTTTTTTTTTATGGCTACACCTTC. Its translation is CASSRGQGLFFYGYTF.

The V call is TRBV19, the J call TRBJ1-4, with 10 bases that match TRBD1. The CDR3 is 15 amino acids. Germline V lookup: CDR1 LNHDA, CDR2 SQIVND (reference sequence). The V gene end was trimmed by 5 bases and the J gene end by 7 bases; junction bases not matched to a gene: 7. The CDR3 is CASSPGTGVREKLFF. The CDR3 coding sequence is TGTGCCAGTAGTCCCGGGACAGGGGTTCGTGAAAAACTGTTTTTT.

The rearrangement joins TRBV28 to TRBJ1-6; a weak D match, TRBD1 (5 bases). Trimming cost V 11 bases and J 6 bases, with 14 bases left between them. This CDR3 region has 13 residues. Germline V gene data show CDR1 as MDHEN and CDR2 as SYDVKM. The CDR3 DNA reads as TGTGCCGGACAAGGACTAATTAATTCACCCCTCCACTTT. It yields the protein CAGQGLINSPLHF. Supplemented by reference TRBV28 and TRBJ1-6, the full variable domain reads DVKVTQSSRYLVKRTGEKVFLECVQDMDHENMFWYRQDPGLGLRLIYFSYDVKMKEKGDIPEGYSVSREKKERFSLILESASTNQTSMYLCAGQGLINSPLHFGNGTRLTVT.

This chain connects TRBV6-5 to TRBJ1-2; 8 bases agree with TRBD1. This CDR3 is built from 14 residues. Germline V lookup: CDR1 MNHEY, CDR2 SVGAGI. V trimming: 5 bases; J trimming: 0 bases; junction bases outside the gene matches: 2. CDR3 DNA sequence: TGTGCCAGCAGTCCGGGACAGGCTAACTATGGCTACACCTTC. It encodes CASSPGQANYGYTF.

The genes are TRBV27 and TRBJ1-6; the D is unclear. This CDR3 has 12 amino acids. CDR1 and CDR2 from the germline V gene are MNHEY and SMNVEV (reference sequence). V dropped 3 bases and J dropped 8 bases, with 5 bases sitting between them. DNA of the CDR3: TGTGCCAGCAGTTTCCCCTATTCACCCCTCCACTTT. This translates into CASSFPYSPLHF.

The chain employs TRBV4-1 and TRBJ1-6; TRBD1 matches at 7 bases. There are 14 residues in the CDR3. Germline V CDR1 and CDR2: MGHRA, YSYEKL. V dropped 6 bases and J dropped 8; count of bases not matched to a gene: 7. The CDR3 region has the DNA TGCGCCAGCAGTCCGACAGGGCTCCATTCACCCCTCCACTTT. It translates to CASSPTGLHSPLHF.

V gene TRBV6-5 combines with J gene TRBJ2-4; perhaps TRBD2 as D (6 bases). This CDR3 region has 14 residues. Germline CDR1 and CDR2: MNHEY and SVGAGI. The V end lost 5 bases, the J end lost 7 bases, and 15 bases lay between the germline ends. CDR3 residues: CASSDAGGRNIQYF. The CDR3 bases are TGTGCCAGCAGTGATGCTGGGGGGAGGAACATTCAGTACTTC.

The rearrangement links TRBV5-1 to TRBJ1-1; 8 bases fit TRBD1. The CDR3 sequence is 15 residues long. After removal of 6 bases from V and 1 base from J, the junction contained 8 bases not matched to a gene. Germline CDR1 and CDR2: SGHRS and YFSETQ. CDR3 nucleotide sequence: TGCGCCAGCACTATGGACAGGGCCGGGAACACTGAAGCTTTCTTT. It codes for CASTMDRAGNTEAFF.

This sequence joins TRBV4-2 and TRBJ2-3; 9 bases line up with TRBD2. The CDR3 consists of 15 residues. Per the germline V gene, CDR1 is LGHNA and CDR2 is YNFKEQ. Trimming at V came to 1 base and at J to 8 bases, leaving 7 bases not matched to a gene. The CDR3 is CASSQGAGGISTQYF. DNA of the CDR3: TGTGCCAGCAGCCAAGGTGCGGGGGGGATCTCTACGCAGTATTTT.

In regard to this clone: Relative to the germline gene, one junction end is altered; a read error may explain this. This chain uses TRBV4-2 with TRBJ2-6; D possibly corresponds to TRBD1 (6 bases). Germline V gives CDR1 LGHNA, CDR2 YNFKEQ. The CDR3 is 16 amino acids. The CDR3 sequence: CASSPETGSGANGLTF. In nucleotides, the CDR3 is TGTGCCAGCAGCCCCGAGACAGGCTCTGGGGCCAACGGCCTGACTTTC.

V usage is TRBV5-8 and J usage is TRBJ2-7, with 9 positions matching TRBD1. Germline V gene data show CDR1 as SGHTS and CDR2 as YDEGEE. Trimming cost V 2 bases and J 2 bases; bases outside gene matches: 5. The CDR3 has 15 residues. The CDR3 reads CASSFTGTGTYEQYF. DNA of the CDR3: TGTGCCAGCAGCTTCACCGGGACAGGGACCTACGAGCAGTACTTC.

The chain has TRBV18 and TRBJ2-7, with D tentatively TRBD2 (5 bases). V was clipped by 4 bases and J by 4 bases, with 14 bases between them. Germline V gene sequence: CDR1 KGHSH, CDR2 LQKENI. The CDR3 extends over 14 amino acids. The CDR3 DNA sequence: TGTGCCAGCTCACGGTCGGGGTTCTCTTACGAGCAGTACTTC. It specifies CASSRSGFSYEQYF.

The chain links TRBV27 to TRBJ1-5; D perhaps matches TRBD1 (5 bases). The CDR3 is 13 residues long. Germline assignment: CDR1 MNHEY and CDR2 SMNVEV (reference sequence). V was clipped by 4 bases and J by 3 bases, with 7 bases between them. The CDR3: CASSWGHNQPQHF. In DNA form, the CDR3 reads TGTGCCAGCAGTTGGGGCCACAATCAGCCCCAGCATTTT.

The rearrangement joins TRBV7-3 to TRBJ2-3, with 7 bases aligning to TRBD2. The CDR3 is 14 amino acids. Germline-derived CDR1 and CDR2 are SGHTA and FQGTGA. V shed 2 bases and J 4 bases; nucleotides not matched to a gene: 3. CDR3 in DNA: TGTGCCAGCAGCTTATGGGGGGGGGCAGATACGCAGTATTTT. Translation gives CASSLWGGADTQYF.